The clone carrying this TCR beta chain was found once. The target antigen is unknown. Trimming took 6 bases from V and 2 from J, leaving 10 bases between them. Germline CDR1 is MDHEN and CDR2 is SYDVKM. This CDR3 region has 13 residues. The sample is drawn from a study of identifying expanded T cells in peripheral blood. Study results and caveats: Across healthy donors, higher total template counts meant significantly greater approximately two-week count variance. Around 1.2 clones differed between technical replicates, versus around 16 and 19 over time.

The data were produced by immunoSEQ multiplex PCR, yet TCRdb's version contains in-frame clones alone and is incomplete. Of approximately 85,000 clones in the sample, around nine tenths were seen once. During the collection period, no donor immune events like infections were recorded. Specimen: blood. This TCR was sampled from a person aged 18 to 70 in good health. The chain joins TRBV28 to TRBJ1-2, with D uncertain. Here the CDR3 reads CASRYTENYGYTF. The DNA of the CDR3 is TGTGCCAGCAGATATACAGAGAACTATGGCTACACCTTC.